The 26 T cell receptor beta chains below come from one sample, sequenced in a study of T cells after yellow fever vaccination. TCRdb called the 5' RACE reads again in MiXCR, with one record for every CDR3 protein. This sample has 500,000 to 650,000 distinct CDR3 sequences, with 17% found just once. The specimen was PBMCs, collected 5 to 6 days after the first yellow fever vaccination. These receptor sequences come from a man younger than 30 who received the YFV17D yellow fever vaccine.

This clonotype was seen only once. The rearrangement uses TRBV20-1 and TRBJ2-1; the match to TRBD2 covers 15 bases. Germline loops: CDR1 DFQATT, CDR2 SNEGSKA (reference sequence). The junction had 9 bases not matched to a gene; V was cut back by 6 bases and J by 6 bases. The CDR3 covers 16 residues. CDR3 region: CSAPRTSGGAINEQFF. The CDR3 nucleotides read TGCAGTGCCCCCAGGACTAGCGGGGGGGCCATCAATGAGCAGTTCTTC.

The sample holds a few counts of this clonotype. CDR3 coding DNA: TGTGCCAGCAGCCCCAACGCGGGGGAGAACACTGAAGCTTTCTTT. The encoded protein is CASSPNAGENTEAFF. The chain is built from TRBV6-9 and TRBJ1-1, with D possibly being TRBD1 (5 bases). V lost 6 bases, J lost 1 base, and 15 bases lay in between. From germline, CDR1 is MNHGY and CDR2 SVAAGI. The CDR3 spans 15 residues.

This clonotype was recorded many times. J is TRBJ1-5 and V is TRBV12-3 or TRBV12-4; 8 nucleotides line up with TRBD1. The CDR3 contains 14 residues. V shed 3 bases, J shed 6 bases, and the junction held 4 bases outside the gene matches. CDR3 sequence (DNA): TGTGCCAGCAGTTTCGGACAGGGTGTTCAGCCCCAGCATTTT. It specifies CASSFGQGVQPQHF.

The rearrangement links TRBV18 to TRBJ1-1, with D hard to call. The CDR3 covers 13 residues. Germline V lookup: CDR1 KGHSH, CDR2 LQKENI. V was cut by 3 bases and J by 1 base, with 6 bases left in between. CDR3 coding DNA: TGTGCCAGCTCACCTCAAAGGAACACTGAAGCTTTCTTT. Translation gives CASSPQRNTEAFF.

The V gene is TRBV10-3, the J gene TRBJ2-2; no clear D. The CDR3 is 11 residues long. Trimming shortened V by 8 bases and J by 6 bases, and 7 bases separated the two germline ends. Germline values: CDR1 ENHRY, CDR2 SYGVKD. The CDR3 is CAIGRAGELFF. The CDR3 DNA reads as TGTGCCATCGGACGCGCCGGGGAGCTGTTTTTT.

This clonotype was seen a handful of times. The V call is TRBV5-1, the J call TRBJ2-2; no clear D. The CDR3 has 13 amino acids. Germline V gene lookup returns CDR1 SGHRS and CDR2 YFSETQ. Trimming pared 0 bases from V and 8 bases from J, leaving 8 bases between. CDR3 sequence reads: CASSLEGGGELFF. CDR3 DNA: TGCGCCAGCAGCTTGGAAGGCGGAGGGGAGCTGTTTTTT.

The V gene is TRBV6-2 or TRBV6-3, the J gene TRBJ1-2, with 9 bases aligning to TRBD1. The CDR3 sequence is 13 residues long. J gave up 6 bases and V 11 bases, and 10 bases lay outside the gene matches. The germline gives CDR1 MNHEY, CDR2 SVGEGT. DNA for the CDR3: TGTGCCGGACGGAATACAGGGGGCGATGGCTACACCTTC. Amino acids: CAGRNTGGDGYTF.

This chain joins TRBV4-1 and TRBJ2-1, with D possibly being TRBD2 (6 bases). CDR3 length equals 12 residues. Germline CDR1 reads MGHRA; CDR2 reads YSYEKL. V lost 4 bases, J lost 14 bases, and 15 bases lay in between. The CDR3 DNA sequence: TGCGCCAGCAGCCCCCTCGGGCGGGGTAAGTTCTTC. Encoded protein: CASSPLGRGKFF.

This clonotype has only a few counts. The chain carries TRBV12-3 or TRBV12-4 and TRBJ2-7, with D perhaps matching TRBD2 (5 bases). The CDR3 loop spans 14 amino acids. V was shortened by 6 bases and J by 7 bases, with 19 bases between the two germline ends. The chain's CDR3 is CASRPGSWTGEQYF. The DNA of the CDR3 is TGTGCCAGCAGGCCGGGCTCTTGGACGGGGGAGCAGTACTTC.

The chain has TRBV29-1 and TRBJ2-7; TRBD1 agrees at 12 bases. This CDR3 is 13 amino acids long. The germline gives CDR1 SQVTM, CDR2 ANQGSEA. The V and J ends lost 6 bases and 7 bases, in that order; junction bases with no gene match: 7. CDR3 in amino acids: CSVTGGQGAEQYF. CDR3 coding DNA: TGCAGCGTCACCGGGGGACAGGGGGCAGAGCAGTACTTC.

The CDR3 bases are TGTGCCAGCTCACCATACCCGACAGATACGCAGTATTTT. It encodes CASSPYPTDTQYF. This chain connects TRBV18 to TRBJ2-3; D ambiguous. V was cut by 2 bases and J by 3 bases, with 6 bases left in between. Germline V lookup: CDR1 KGHSH, CDR2 LQKENI. The CDR3 covers 13 residues.

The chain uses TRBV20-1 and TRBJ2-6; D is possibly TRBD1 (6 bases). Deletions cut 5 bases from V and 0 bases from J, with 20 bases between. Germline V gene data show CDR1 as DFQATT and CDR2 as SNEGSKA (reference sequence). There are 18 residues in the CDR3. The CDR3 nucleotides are TGCAGTGCTGGCCCAGGACAGTTTTTAAACTCTGGGGCCAACGTCCTGACTTTC. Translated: CSAGPGQFLNSGANVLTF.

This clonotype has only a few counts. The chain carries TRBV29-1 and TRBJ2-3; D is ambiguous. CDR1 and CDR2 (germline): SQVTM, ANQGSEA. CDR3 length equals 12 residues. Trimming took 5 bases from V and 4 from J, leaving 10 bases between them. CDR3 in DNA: TGCAGCGTTTCACAACAGTCAGATACGCAGTATTTT. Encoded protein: CSVSQQSDTQYF.

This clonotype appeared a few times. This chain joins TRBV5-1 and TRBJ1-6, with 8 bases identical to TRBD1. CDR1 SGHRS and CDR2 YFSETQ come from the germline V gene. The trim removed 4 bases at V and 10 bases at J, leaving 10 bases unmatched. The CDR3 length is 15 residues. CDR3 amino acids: CASSQVDRGGSPLHF. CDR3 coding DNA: TGCGCCAGCAGCCAAGTTGACAGGGGAGGATCACCCCTCCACTTT.

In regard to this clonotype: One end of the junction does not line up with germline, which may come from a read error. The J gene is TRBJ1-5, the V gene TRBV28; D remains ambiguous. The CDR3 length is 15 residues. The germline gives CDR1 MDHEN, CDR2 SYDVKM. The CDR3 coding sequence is TGTGCCAGCAGTTTGGGAAGGGCGGGCAATCAGCCCCCGCATTTT. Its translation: CASSLGRAGNQPPHF. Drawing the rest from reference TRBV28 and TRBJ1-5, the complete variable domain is DVKVTQSSRYLVKRTGEKVFLECVQDMDHENMFWYRQDPGLGLRLIYFSYDVKMKEKGDIPEGYSVSREKKERFSLILESASTNQTSMYLCASSLGRAGNQPPHFGDGTRLSIL.

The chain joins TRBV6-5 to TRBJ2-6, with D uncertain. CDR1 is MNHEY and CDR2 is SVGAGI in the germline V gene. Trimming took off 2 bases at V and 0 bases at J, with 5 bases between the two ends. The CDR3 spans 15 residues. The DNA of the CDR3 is TGTGCCAGCAGTTACCCCAGCTCTGGGGCCAACGTCCTGACTTTC. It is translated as CASSYPSSGANVLTF.

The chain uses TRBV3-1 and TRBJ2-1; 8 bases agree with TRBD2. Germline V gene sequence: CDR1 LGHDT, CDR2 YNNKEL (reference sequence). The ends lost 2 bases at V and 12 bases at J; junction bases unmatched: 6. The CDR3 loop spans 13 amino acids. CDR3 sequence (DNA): TGTGCCAGCAGCCAACTTGTGCGGGGGGTGCAGTTCTTC. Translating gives CASSQLVRGVQFF.

The CDR3 sequence: CASSLAEVLDTQYF. CDR3 DNA sequence: TGTGCCAGCAGCTTGGCGGAGGTCCTTGATACGCAGTATTTT. This rearrangement joins TRBV7-2 to TRBJ2-3; tentative D call: TRBD2 (5 bases). The CDR3 is 14 residues long. From germline, CDR1 is SGHTA and CDR2 FQGNSA. V was clipped by 3 bases and J by 6 bases, with 13 bases between them. The full variable domain, in which reference TRBV7-2 and TRBJ2-3 provide the parts outside the CDR3, is GAGVSQSPSNKVTEKGKDVELRCDPISGHTALYWYRQSLGQGLEFLIYFQGNSAPDKSGLPSDRFSAERTGGSVSTLTIQRTQQEDSAVYLCASSLAEVLDTQYFGPGTRLTVL.

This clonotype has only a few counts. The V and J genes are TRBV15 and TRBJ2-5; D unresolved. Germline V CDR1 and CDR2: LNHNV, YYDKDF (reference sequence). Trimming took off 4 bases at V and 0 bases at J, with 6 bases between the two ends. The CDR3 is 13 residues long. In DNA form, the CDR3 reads TGTGCCACCAGCACCCAGTACCAAGAGACCCAGTACTTC. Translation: CATSTQYQETQYF.

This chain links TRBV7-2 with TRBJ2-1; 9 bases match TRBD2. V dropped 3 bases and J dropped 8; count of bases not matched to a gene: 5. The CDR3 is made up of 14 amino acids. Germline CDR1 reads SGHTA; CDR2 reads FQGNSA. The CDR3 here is CASSFAASGDEQFF. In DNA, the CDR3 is TGTGCCAGCAGCTTTGCGGCTAGCGGGGATGAGCAGTTCTTC.

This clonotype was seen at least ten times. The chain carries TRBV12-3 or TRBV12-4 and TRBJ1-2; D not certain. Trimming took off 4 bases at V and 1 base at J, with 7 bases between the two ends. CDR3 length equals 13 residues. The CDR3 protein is CASSSFINYGYTF. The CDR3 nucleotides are TGTGCCAGCAGTTCCTTTATTAACTATGGCTACACCTTC.

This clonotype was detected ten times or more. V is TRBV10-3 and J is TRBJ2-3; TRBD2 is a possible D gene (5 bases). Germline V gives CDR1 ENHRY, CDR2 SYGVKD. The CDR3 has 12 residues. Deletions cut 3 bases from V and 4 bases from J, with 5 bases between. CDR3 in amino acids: CAISDGADTQYF. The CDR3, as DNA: TGTGCCATCAGTGACGGGGCAGATACGCAGTATTTT.

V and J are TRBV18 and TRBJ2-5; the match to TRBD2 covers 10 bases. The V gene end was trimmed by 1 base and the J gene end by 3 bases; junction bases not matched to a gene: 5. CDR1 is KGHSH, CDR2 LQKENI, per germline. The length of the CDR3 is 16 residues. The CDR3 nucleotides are TGTGCCAGCTCACCACGGACTAGCGGATTCAAAGAGACCCAGTACTTC. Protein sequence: CASSPRTSGFKETQYF.

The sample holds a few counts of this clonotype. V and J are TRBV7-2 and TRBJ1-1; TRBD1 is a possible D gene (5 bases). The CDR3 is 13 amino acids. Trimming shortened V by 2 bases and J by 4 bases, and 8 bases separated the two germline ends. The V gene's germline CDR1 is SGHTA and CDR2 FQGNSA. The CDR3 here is CASSLMRGTEAFF. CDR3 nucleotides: TGTGCCAGCAGCTTAATGAGGGGCACTGAAGCTTTCTTT.

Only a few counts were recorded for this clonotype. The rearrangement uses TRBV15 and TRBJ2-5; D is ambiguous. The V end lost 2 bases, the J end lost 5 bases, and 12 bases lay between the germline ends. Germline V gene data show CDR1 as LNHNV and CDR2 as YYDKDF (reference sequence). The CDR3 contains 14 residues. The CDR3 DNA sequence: TGTGCCACCAGCAGAATGGGCGCCGCCGAGACCCAGTACTTC. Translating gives CATSRMGAAETQYF.

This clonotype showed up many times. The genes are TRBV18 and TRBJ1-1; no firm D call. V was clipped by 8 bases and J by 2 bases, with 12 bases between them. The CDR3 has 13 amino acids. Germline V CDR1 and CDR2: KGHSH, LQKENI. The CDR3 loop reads CASSPWLNTEAFF. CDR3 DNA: TGTGCCAGCAGTCCTTGGTTAAACACTGAAGCTTTCTTT. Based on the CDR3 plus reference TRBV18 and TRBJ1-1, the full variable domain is NAGVMQNPRHLVRRRGQEARLRCSPMKGHSHVYWYRQLPEEGLKFMVYLQKENIIDESGMPKERFSAEFPKEGPSILRIQQVVRGDSAAYFCASSPWLNTEAFFGQGTRLTVV.